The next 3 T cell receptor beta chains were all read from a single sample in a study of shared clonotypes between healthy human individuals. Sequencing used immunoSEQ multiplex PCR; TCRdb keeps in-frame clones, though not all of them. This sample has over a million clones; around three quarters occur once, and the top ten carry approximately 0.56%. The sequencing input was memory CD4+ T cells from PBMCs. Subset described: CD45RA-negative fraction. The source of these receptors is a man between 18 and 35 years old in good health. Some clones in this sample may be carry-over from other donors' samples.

The DNA of the CDR3 is TGTGCCAGCAGCCCCGCCGGGACAGGGCTCTACGAGCAGTACTTC. Protein sequence: CASSPAGTGLYEQYF. This chain links TRBV11-3 with TRBJ2-7; TRBD1 agrees at 9 bases. Germline V CDR1 and CDR2: SGHNT, YENEEA. The CDR3 covers 15 residues. V was clipped by 5 bases and J by 3 bases; unmatched bases: 8.

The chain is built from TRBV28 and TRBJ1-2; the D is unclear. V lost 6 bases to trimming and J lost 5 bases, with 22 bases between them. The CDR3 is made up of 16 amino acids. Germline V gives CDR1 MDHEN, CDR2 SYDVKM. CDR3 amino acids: CASSSSGSSPSYGYTF. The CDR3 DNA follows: TGTGCCAGCAGCTCCTCCGGGTCCTCACCAAGTTATGGCTACACCTTC.

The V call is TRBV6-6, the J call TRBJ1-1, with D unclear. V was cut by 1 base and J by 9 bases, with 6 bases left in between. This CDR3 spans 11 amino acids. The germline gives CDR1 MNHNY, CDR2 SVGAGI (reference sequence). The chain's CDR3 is CASSYLQKAFF. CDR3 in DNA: TGTGCCAGCAGTTACTTACAGAAAGCTTTCTTT.